These T cell receptor beta chains were read from a single sample in a study of T cell repertoires in cytomegalovirus infection. Their target antigens are unknown. Each CDR3 protein is one row after TCRdb ran MiXCR on the reads. The sample carries about 770,000 distinct CDR3 sequences, 25% to 30% recorded once. The material sequenced was cultured CD8+ T cells from PBMCs, taken from culture after CMV antigen stimulation. Source of these receptors: a human donor in good health (CMV status not recorded). Some clones in this sample may be carry-over from other donors' samples. Both conserved end residues are trimmed from each CDR3.

TRBJ1-2,TRBV10-3,ATSFGENYT
TRBJ1-1,TRBV20-1,SATQENTEAF
TRBJ2-1,TRBV28,ASTRPGQYNEQF
TRBJ1-1,TRBV19,ASSIEGRTEAF
TRBJ1-2,TRBV6-2/TRBV6-3,ASSVGHRLDYGYT
TRBJ2-6,TRBV14,ASSRPGQLSVLT
TRBJ1-6,TRBV7-9,ASSRTGADSPLH
TRBJ2-3,TRBV6-1,ASSGTTVTDTQY
TRBJ2-1,TRBV6-2/TRBV6-3,ASSSSGRFYNEQF
TRBJ2-5,TRBV7-6,ASSLPRGGGAFETQY
TRBJ1-1,TRBV12-3/TRBV12-4,ASSFAGVWTEAF
TRBJ2-2,TRBV20-1,SAWDRGNTGELF
TRBJ1-1,TRBV7-9,ASSPRQKMNTEAF
TRBJ2-1,TRBV20-1,SAPRDRSYNEQF
TRBJ1-1,TRBV7-6,ASSSPSGAMNTEAF
TRBJ2-7,TRBV29-1,SAVGVSSYEQY
TRBJ2-2,TRBV6-1,ASSELGVSGELF
TRBJ1-2,TRBV6-5,ASSHQGGWYGYT
TRBJ2-3,TRBV7-6,ASGGTGSADTQY
TRBJ2-7,TRBV7-8,ASSRRQGPYEQY
TRBJ2-7,TRBV2,ASTRSSYEQY
TRBJ2-2,TRBV4-1,ASSQDRFSGELF
TRBJ2-5,TRBV6-2/TRBV6-3,ASSTSILEAETQY
TRBJ1-2,TRBV6-5,ASSYSQGAPDGYT
TRBJ2-1,TRBV28,ASSFTTEVYNEQF
TRBJ1-5,TRBV10-3,ASRGGASSNQPQH
TRBJ1-2,TRBV7-9,ASSSRILGYT
TRBJ2-1,TRBV20-1,SASRSRYNEQF
TRBJ1-1,TRBV27,ASGPTGPILNTEAF
TRBJ2-5,TRBV7-8,ASSLPFRQGEETQY
TRBJ2-4,TRBV2,ASSEGGRTWRAKNIQY
TRBJ2-1,TRBV7-7,ASSLQQGMGYNEQF
TRBJ1-1,TRBV11-3,ASSSPRTGAF
TRBJ1-2,TRBV2,ASSEYTTNYGYT